This record covers a single T cell receptor beta chain. Its antigen is unknown. Base qualities are missing; no much larger clone stands one base away. The trial excluded patients who had a history of autoimmune disease or who were on systemic immunosuppression. Peripheral blood for TCR sequencing was collected from all dose cohorts at baseline, on cycle 4 day 1, and on cycle 7 day 1. The samples were taken from a phase I, first-in-human, multicenter, open-label dose-escalation trial of ivuxolimab. The trial enrolled adults with locally advanced or metastatic head and neck squamous cell, hepatocellular, melanoma or renal cell carcinoma. Before TCR sequencing, CD4+ and CD8+ T cells were separately sorted from peripheral blood. Per the germline V gene, SGHRS is the CDR1 and YFSETQ is the CDR2. Trimming removed 5 bases from V and 7 bases from J, leaving 12 bases between the germline ends. There are 12 amino acids in the CDR3, from cysteine to phenylalanine inclusive. Only the CDR3 part of the read is kept: 36 bases, read in frame from the first base.

Genomic DNA was isolated from the sorted cells so that the TCRbeta CDR3 region could be sequenced. The immunoSEQ Assay was used to sequence the TCRbeta CDR3 regions. TCRdb holds this immuneACCESS table with in-frame rearrangements only. Some clones are missing; in checked studies, unresolved V genes explain under half, and the rest has no known cause. In all, the sample holds fewer than 85,000 clones, and around 85% of those were seen once. Of the sample, approximately 2% is held by the ten largest clones. This entry is derived from a study of OX40 agonist ivuxolimab in advanced cancers. At the level of the whole study: Ivuxolimab was a fully human IgG2 agonistic monoclonal antibody targeting the costimulatory receptor OX40 (CD134). Intravenous ivuxolimab was administered to patients every 2 weeks at six dose levels: 0.01, 0.1, 0.3, 1.5, 3 and 10 mg/kg. Of the 50 to 55 patients in dose escalation, 19 had hepatocellular carcinoma, approximately 15 had melanoma, 9 had renal cell carcinoma and 9 had head and neck cancer. Prior anti-PD-1, anti-PD-L1 or anti-CTLA-4 therapy was permitted, and 40% to 50% of dose-escalation patients had received checkpoint inhibitors. The point of sequencing TCRbeta in the periphery was to test whether ivuxolimab changed TCR sequence diversity and drove clonal T-cell expansion. The paper reports the monotherapy dose-escalation portion (N of about 56 patients) of the phase I ivuxolimab trial. A male proportion of roughly 85% and a mean age of about 60 years, ranging from roughly 23 to 80, were recorded for the dose-escalation cohort. Partial responses occurred in three dose-escalation patients: two with cutaneous melanoma and one with hepatocellular carcinoma. Points the paper makes about the study in general: Which antigens the clonally expanded peripheral T cells were specific for was not determined. Low levels of normalized T-cell clonal expansion were also seen in some patients who did not respond. Partial responders in the 0.1-3.0 mg/kg groups had among the lowest normalized peripheral clonal expansion, especially among CD8+ T cells. After ivuxolimab, more expanded clones were found on average in CD8+ T cells than in CD4+ T cells. At doses of 0.1 to 3.0 mg/kg, clonal expansion of both CD4+ and CD8+ T cells in blood was seen between baseline and week 6.

The sequence came from an adult with an advanced solid tumor such as melanoma, head and neck, liver or kidney cancer. In this chain, TRBV5-1 is recombined with TRBJ1-2; the D segment cannot be called with confidence. The source material was CD4+ or CD8+ T cells sorted from blood, sampled in a trial of the OX40 agonist ivuxolimab. Read as DNA, the sequence is TGCGCCAGCAGTCCCGACGTGGGTGGCTACACCTTC. Translation gives CASSPDVGGYTF.